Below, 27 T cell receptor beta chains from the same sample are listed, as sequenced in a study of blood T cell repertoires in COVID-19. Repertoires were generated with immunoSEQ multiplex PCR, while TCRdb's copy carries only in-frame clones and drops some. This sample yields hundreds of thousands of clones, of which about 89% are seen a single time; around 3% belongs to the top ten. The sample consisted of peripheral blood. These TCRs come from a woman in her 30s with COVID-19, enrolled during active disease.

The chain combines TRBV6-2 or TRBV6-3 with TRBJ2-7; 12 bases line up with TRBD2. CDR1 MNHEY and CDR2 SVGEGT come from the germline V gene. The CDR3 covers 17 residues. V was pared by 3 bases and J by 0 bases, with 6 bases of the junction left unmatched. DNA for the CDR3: TGTGCCAGCAGTTATCTCCCTAGCGGGAGGGCCTCCTACGAGCAGTACGTC. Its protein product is CASSYLPSGRASYEQYV.

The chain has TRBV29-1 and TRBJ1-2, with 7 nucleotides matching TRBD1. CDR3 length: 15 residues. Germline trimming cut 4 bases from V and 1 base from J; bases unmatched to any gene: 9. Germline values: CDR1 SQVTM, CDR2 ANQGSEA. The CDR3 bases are TGCAGCGTTGTGGGACAGAGGGGGTATAACTATGGCTACACCTTC. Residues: CSVVGQRGYNYGYTF.

In DNA, the CDR3 is TGTGCCAGCAGTCTCTGGGCCCGGAACACTGAAGCTTTCTTT. Translated, it gives CASSLWARNTEAFF. This chain links TRBV27 with TRBJ1-1; D is unclear. Trimming stripped 5 bases from V and 1 base from J, with 11 bases between. The CDR3 length is 14 residues. Germline CDR1 MNHEY, CDR2 SMNVEV (reference sequence).

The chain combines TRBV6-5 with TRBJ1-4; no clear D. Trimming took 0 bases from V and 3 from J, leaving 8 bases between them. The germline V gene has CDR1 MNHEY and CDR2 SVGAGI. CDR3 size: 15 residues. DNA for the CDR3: TGTGCCAGCAGTTACTCGATTACAGCTAATGAAAAACTGTTTTTT. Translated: CASSYSITANEKLFF.

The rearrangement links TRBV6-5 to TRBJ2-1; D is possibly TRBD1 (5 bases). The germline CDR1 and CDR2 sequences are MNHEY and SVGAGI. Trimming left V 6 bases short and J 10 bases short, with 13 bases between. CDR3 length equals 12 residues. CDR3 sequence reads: CASRQPAGEQFF. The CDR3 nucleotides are TGTGCCAGCAGACAGCCGGCAGGGGAGCAGTTCTTC.

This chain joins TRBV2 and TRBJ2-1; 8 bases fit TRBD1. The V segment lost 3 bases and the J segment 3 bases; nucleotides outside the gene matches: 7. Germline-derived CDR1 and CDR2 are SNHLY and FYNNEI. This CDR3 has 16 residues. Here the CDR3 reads CASSDGGTGYYNEQFF. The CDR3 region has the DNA TGTGCCAGCAGTGATGGGGGGACAGGATACTACAATGAGCAGTTCTTC. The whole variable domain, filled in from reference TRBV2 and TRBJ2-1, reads EPEVTQTPSHQVTQMGQEVILRCVPISNHLYFYWYRQILGQKVEFLVSFYNNEISEKSEIFDDQFSVERPDGSNFTLKIRSTKLEDSAMYFCASSDGGTGYYNEQFFGPGTRLTVL.

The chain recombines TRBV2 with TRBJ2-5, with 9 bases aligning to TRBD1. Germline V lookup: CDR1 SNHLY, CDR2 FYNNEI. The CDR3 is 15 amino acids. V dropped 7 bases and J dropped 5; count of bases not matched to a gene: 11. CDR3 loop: CASKPGQGGGETQYF. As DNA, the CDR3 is TGTGCCAGCAAACCGGGACAGGGAGGCGGGGAGACCCAGTACTTC.

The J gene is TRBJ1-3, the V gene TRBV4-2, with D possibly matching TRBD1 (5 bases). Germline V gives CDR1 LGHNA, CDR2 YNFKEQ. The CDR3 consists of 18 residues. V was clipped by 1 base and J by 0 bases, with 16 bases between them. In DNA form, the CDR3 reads TGTGCCAGCAGCCAAGCCCCAAAAGGGGCAAGCTCTGGAAACACCATATATTTT. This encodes CASSQAPKGASSGNTIYF.

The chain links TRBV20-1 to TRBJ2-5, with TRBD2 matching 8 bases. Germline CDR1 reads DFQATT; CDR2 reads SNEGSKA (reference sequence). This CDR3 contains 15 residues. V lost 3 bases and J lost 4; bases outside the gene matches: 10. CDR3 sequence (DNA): TGCAGTGCTAGTGCGAGCGGGAGTTTTAGAGAGACCCAGTACTTC. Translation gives CSASASGSFRETQYF.

In DNA form, the CDR3 reads TGTGCCAGTAGGACCCAGGGGAACACTGAAGCTTTCTTT. Amino acid sequence: CASRTQGNTEAFF. The chain recombines TRBV19 with TRBJ1-1, with D perhaps TRBD1 (5 bases). Germline values: CDR1 LNHDA, CDR2 SQIVND (reference sequence). This CDR3 spans 13 amino acids. Trimming stripped 6 bases from V and 1 base from J, with 9 bases between.

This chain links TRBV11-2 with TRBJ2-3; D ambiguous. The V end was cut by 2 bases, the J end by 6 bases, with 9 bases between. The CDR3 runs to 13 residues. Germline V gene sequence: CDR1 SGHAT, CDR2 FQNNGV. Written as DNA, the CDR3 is TGTGCCAGCAGCTTATCGGTCGGGGATACGCAGTATTTT. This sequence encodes CASSLSVGDTQYF.

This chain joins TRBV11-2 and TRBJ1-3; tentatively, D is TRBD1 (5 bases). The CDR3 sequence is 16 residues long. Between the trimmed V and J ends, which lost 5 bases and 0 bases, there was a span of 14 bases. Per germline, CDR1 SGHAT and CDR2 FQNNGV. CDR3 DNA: TGTGCCAGCAGCCCACGTTGGGGCATCTCTGGAAACACCATATATTTT. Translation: CASSPRWGISGNTIYF.

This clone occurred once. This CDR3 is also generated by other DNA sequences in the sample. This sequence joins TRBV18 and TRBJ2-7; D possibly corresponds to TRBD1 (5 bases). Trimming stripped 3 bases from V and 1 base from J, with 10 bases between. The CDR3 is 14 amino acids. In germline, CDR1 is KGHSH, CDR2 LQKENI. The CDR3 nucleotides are TGTGCCAGCTCACCCTCACAGGAGTCCTACGAGCAGTACTTC. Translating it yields CASSPSQESYEQYF.

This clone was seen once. The CDR3 region has the DNA TGCGCCAGCAGCTTGGGCGGGGGGGAGACCCAGTACTTC. Translation: CASSLGGGETQYF. This chain uses TRBV5-1 with TRBJ2-5; the match to TRBD2 covers 8 bases. Germline lookup yields CDR1 SGHRS and CDR2 YFSETQ. The V segment lost 0 bases and the J segment 5 bases; nucleotides outside the gene matches: 0. The CDR3 has 13 residues.

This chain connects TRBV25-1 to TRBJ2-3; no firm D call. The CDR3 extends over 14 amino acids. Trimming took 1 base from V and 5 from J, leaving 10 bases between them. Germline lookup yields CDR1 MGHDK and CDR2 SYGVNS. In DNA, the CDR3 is TGTGCCAGCAGTGAATGGCCCGACAAAGATACGCAGTATTTT. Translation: CASSEWPDKDTQYF.

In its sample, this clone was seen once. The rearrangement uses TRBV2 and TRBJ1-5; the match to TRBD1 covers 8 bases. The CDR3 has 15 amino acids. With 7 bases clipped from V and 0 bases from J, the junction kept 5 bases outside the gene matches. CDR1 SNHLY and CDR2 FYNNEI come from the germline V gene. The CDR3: CASNQDRGSNQPQHF. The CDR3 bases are TGTGCCAGCAACCAAGACAGGGGTAGCAATCAGCCCCAGCATTTT.

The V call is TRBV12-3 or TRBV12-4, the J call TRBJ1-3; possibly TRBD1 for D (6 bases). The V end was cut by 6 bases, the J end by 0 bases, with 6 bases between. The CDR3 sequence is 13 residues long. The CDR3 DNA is TGTGCCAGCAGGGGGGCCTCTGGAAACACCATATATTTT. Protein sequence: CASRGASGNTIYF.

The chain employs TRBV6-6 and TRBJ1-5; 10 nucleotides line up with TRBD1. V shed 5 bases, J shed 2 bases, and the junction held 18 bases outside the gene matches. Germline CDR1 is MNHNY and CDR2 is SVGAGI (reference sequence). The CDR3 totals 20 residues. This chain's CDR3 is CASSQERQGAVIVGNQPQHF. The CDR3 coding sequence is TGTGCCAGCAGTCAGGAAAGACAGGGGGCGGTGATAGTTGGCAATCAGCCCCAGCATTTT.

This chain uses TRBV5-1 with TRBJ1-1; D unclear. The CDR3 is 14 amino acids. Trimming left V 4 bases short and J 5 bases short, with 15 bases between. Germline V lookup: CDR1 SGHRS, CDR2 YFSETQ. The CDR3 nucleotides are TGCGCCAGCAGCCTCCTTGAGGTGGCGACTGAAGCTTTCTTT. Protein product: CASSLLEVATEAFF.

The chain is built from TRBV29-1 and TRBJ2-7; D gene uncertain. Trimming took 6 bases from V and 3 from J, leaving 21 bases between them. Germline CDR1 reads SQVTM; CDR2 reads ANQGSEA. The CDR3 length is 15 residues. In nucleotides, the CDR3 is TGCAGCGTGGGCCCCGTCCCCACGGAGCACTACGAGCAGTACTTC. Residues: CSVGPVPTEHYEQYF.

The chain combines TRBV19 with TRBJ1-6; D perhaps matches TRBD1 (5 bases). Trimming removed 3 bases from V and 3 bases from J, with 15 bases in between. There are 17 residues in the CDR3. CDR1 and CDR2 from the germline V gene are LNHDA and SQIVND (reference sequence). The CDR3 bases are TGTGCCAGTAGTATTCGAGACAGTTTGAACTATAATTCACCCCTCCACTTT. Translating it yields CASSIRDSLNYNSPLHF.

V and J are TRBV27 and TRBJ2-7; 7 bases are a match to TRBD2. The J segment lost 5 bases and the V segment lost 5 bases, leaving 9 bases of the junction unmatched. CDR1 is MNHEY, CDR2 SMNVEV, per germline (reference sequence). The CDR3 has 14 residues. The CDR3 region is CASSQGRELDEQYV. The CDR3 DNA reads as TGTGCCAGCAGTCAAGGGAGGGAGTTGGACGAGCAGTACGTC.

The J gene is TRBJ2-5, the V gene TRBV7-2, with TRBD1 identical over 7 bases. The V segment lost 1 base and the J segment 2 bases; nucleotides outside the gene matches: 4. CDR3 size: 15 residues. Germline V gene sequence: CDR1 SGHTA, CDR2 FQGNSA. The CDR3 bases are TGTGCCAGCAGCTTAGTTACAGGGGCGCAAGAGACCCAGTACTTC. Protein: CASSLVTGAQETQYF.

CDR3 protein: CASNGQGRYEQYF. CDR3 coding DNA: TGTGCCAGCAATGGACAGGGGAGGTACGAGCAGTACTTC. The chain combines TRBV6-6 with TRBJ2-7, with 9 bases aligning to TRBD1. V trimming: 7 bases; J trimming: 4 bases; junction bases outside the gene matches: 5. This CDR3 is built from 13 residues. CDR1 is MNHNY, CDR2 SVGAGI, per germline (reference sequence).

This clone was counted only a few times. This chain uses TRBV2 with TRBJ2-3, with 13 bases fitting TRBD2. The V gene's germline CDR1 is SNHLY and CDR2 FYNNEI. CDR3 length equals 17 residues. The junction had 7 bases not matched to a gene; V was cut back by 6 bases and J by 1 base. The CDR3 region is CASSGTSGIGGTDTQYF. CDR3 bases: TGTGCCAGCAGCGGGACTAGCGGGATTGGGGGCACAGATACGCAGTATTTT.

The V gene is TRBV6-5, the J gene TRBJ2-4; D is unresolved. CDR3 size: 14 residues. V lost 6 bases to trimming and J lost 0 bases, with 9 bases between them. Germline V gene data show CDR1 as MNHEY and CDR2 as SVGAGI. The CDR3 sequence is CASRPRVAKNIQYF. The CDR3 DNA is TGTGCCAGCAGGCCCCGGGTAGCCAAAAACATTCAGTACTTC.

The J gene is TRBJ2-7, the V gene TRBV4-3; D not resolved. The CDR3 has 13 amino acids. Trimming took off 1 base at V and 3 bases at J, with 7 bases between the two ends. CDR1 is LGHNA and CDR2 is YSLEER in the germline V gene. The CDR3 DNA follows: TGCGCCAGCAGCCAAGGCTTGAGCTACGAGCAGTACTTC. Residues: CASSQGLSYEQYF.